The 10 T cell receptor beta chains presented below share a single source sample, sequenced in a study of T-cell memory formation after mild COVID-19. TCRdb used MiXCR to reprocess the 5' RACE reads, holding one entry per CDR3 protein. The repertoire holds hundreds of thousands of distinct CDR3 sequences, with 20% as singletons. Sequenced material: PBMCs or a T cell subset sorted from them (not recorded which). These receptors all stem from an adult woman who had mild COVID-19 (a few samples of this study predate the infection). Cell type and time point are not known.

At least ten counts were recorded for this clonotype. This chain links TRBV12-3 or TRBV12-4 with TRBJ2-7, with 8 bases fitting TRBD2. V gave up 5 bases and J gave up 7 bases; unmatched junction bases: 13. The CDR3 is made up of 15 amino acids. The CDR3 DNA reads TGTGCCAGCAGTCCCACTAGCGGTGGGTCTTCGGAGCAGTACTTC. Amino acid sequence: CASSPTSGGSSEQYF.

This clonotype turned up a few times. The genes are TRBV3-1 and TRBJ2-7; TRBD2 matches at 10 bases. Germline V CDR1 and CDR2: LGHDT, YNNKEL (reference sequence). Trimming cost V 5 bases and J 2 bases; bases outside gene matches: 6. There are 15 residues in the CDR3. CDR3 DNA: TGTGCCAGCAGCTTCCCGGGACTAGCGCCCTACGAGCAGTACTTC. Translated, it gives CASSFPGLAPYEQYF.

The J gene is TRBJ2-7, the V gene TRBV18; 8 bases align to TRBD1. V was clipped by 6 bases and J by 1 base; unmatched bases: 5. In germline, CDR1 is KGHSH, CDR2 LQKENI. This CDR3 has 14 amino acids. The CDR3 DNA follows: TGTGCCAGCTCTGGGACAGGAGTTTCCTACGAGCAGTACTTC. Residues: CASSGTGVSYEQYF.

This clonotype was counted between two and nine times. The chain combines TRBV4-1 with TRBJ2-3; TRBD1 matches 8 bases. V lost 4 bases to trimming and J lost 3 bases; unmatched junction nucleotides: 12. CDR1 and CDR2 (germline): MGHRA, YSYEKL. The CDR3 sequence is 17 residues long. The CDR3 nucleotides are TGCGCCAGCAGCCTTACGAAGACAGGGGCCAAAACAGATACGCAGTATTTT. Encoded protein: CASSLTKTGAKTDTQYF.

The table lists this clonotype with a few counts. The V call is TRBV10-3, the J call TRBJ2-7; 11 bases map to TRBD2. The CDR3 is 13 amino acids. V dropped 10 bases and J dropped 9; count of bases not matched to a gene: 11. CDR1 and CDR2 (germline): ENHRY, SYGVKD. The chain's CDR3 is CASMTSGTSGQYF. DNA for the CDR3: TGTGCCAGCATGACTAGCGGGACCTCCGGGCAGTACTTC.

The rearrangement joins TRBV5-1 to TRBJ2-7; no clear D. CDR3 length equals 16 residues. V was pared by 0 bases and J by 0 bases, with 13 bases between. CDR1 SGHRS and CDR2 YFSETQ come from the germline V gene. CDR3 protein: CASSLGQSGPSYEQYF. CDR3 sequence (DNA): TGCGCCAGCAGCTTGGGTCAGTCGGGCCCCTCCTACGAGCAGTACTTC.

This chain links TRBV12-3 or TRBV12-4 with TRBJ1-6, with 8 nucleotides matching TRBD1. With 7 bases clipped from V and 5 bases from J, the junction kept 7 bases outside the gene matches. This CDR3 contains 15 residues. CDR3 protein: CASKRQGLNNSPLHF. The CDR3 DNA reads as TGTGCCAGCAAGCGACAGGGGCTTAATAATTCACCCCTCCACTTT.

This clonotype was counted ten times or more. V gene TRBV2 combines with J gene TRBJ1-6; D not certain. Germline V gene lookup returns CDR1 SNHLY and CDR2 FYNNEI. The CDR3 is made up of 14 amino acids. V lost 5 bases and J 6 bases, leaving 11 bases between the germline ends. The CDR3: CASSYGQANSPLHF. As DNA, the CDR3 is TGTGCCAGCAGTTATGGCCAGGCTAATTCACCCCTCCACTTT.

The chain carries TRBV5-1 and TRBJ2-3, with TRBD2 identical over 7 bases. Germline V CDR1 and CDR2: SGHRS, YFSETQ. V shed 2 bases and J 2 bases; nucleotides not matched to a gene: 8. The CDR3 loop spans 16 amino acids. In DNA, the CDR3 is TGCGCCAGCAGCTTAGATCAGCGGGAACCCACAGATACGCAGTATTTT. It is translated as CASSLDQREPTDTQYF.

This clonotype has a handful of counts. The chain employs TRBV15 and TRBJ2-2; no firm D call. The CDR3 runs 13 residues. CDR1 is LNHNV and CDR2 is YYDKDF in the germline V gene (reference sequence). Trimming shortened V by 0 bases and J by 2 bases, and 1 base separated the two germline ends. CDR3 in amino acids: CATSRDNTGELFF. In nucleotides, the CDR3 is TGTGCCACCAGCAGAGATAACACCGGGGAGCTGTTTTTT.